This record concerns one T cell receptor (beta chain) sequence. The target of this receptor is not known. No per-base quality is available; no much larger clone lies one base away. TCRbeta CDR3 regions were amplified from genomic DNA by means of the immunoSEQ Assay, a bias-controlled multiplex PCR. Turning to the authors' computational methods: The number of nucleated cells in each sample was estimated from the amplification of reference gene primers within the assay. To quantify the absolute abundance of each unique TCRbeta CDR3 rearrangement, sequence reads were collapsed and filtered. For each sample, productive Simpson clonality was calculated by taking the square root of Simpson's diversity index across productive rearrangements. The immuneACCESS repertoire file appears here via TCRdb, limited to in-frame rearrangements. These files lack a portion of the clones; in checked studies, under half of the deficit traces to unresolved V genes, and the cause of the others is not known. The D gene and trimming were derived from the DNA, and the V and J assignments and clone size from that table. The sample table records around 260,000 clones; 65% to 90% of these occur just once. The top ten hold about an eighth of the sample.

This record belongs to a study of blood T cell repertoires in COVID-19 (dated by TCRdb to 2020 to 2022). Some background on the complete study: The collaborator samples originated in the United States, Italy and Spain and spanned the acute and convalescent phases of COVID-19. The prospective study material was composed of cDNA or gDNA derived from T cells, B-cell-depleted T cells, or PBMCs. Deeply sampled blood TCRbeta repertoires from subjects exposed to, actively infected with, or recovered from COVID-19 were included in the dataset. The repertoires were released in a freely available public database intended as a resource for research on the immune response to SARS-CoV-2. The samples were drawn from the first 160 participants of the ongoing ImmuneRACE study and from 950 to 1,500 subjects provided by 6 global collaborators. Nearly every sample came with metadata listing a de-identified subject ID, COVID-19 status, age in years and sex. Where available, HLA class I and class II types were taken from metadata supplied by the sample provider and were not determined by assay-based typing.

The paper's findings and limits, for the study overall: Clinical and demographic metadata were provided uncurated, with the amount varying by source and participant.

The collaborating institutions used their own protocols to collect whole blood in K2EDTA tubes. For TCRbeta analysis, collaborators shipped samples in one of three forms: frozen whole blood, isolated PBMCs, or DNA extracted from either of those sample types. The sample was peripheral blood. The receptor's source is a human donor in a cohort sampled during active COVID-19.

CDR3 protein: CASRAAGGKGDEQYF. The DNA is as follows: TGTGCCAGCCGGGCAGCGGGAGGTAAGGGCGACGAGCAGTACTTC. Rearrangement joined TRBV21-1 to TRBJ2-7; TRBD2 was called by the table and not checked on the DNA. TRBV21-1 is tagged as a pseudogene. The CDR3 runs 15 amino acids, cysteine and phenylalanine included. This entry keeps only the CDR3 DNA: 45 bases, framed from base 1.